The 18 T cell receptor beta chains given below trace back to one sample, sequenced in a study of post-analysis software for immune sequencing data. Study-level results: There were roughly 5 TRBV segments more frequent in patients than controls, and TRBV5-6, TRBV5-1 and TRBV20-1 were among them.

TCR beta cDNA libraries had unique molecular identifiers. One entry per CDR3 protein results from TCRdb running MiXCR on the PCR reads. The data hold fewer than 850,000 distinct CDR3 sequences, with 46% observed a single time. Their antigen targets remain unknown. The sequenced sample consisted of blood. Every receptor here comes from a girl aged 10-17 years with multiple sclerosis.

As for this clonotype: This sequence may be a read error, since a much larger clone differs from it by one base. The DNA of the CDR3 is TGTGCCCGCAGCCCCGACAGCACAGATACGCAGTATTTT. Residues: CARSPDSTDTQYF. V usage is TRBV7-3 and J usage is TRBJ2-3; D is unresolved. This CDR3 has 13 amino acids. Germline V lookup: CDR1 SGHTA, CDR2 FQGTGA.

The chain links TRBV12-3 or TRBV12-4 to TRBJ2-3; maybe TRBD2 (6 bases). The V end lost 7 bases, the J end lost 15 bases, and 29 bases lay between the germline ends. The CDR3 runs to 15 residues. CDR3 region: CASKLARWGTDVQYF. The CDR3 region has the DNA TGTGCCAGCAAACTAGCCAGATGGGGCACAGATGTGCAATATTTT.

The V call is TRBV28, the J call TRBJ2-5, with 7 bases fitting TRBD1. The CDR3 loop spans 14 amino acids. Per the germline V gene, CDR1 is MDHEN and CDR2 is SYDVKM. Losses at the gene ends were 6 bases for V and 5 bases for J; bases not matched to a gene: 9. Written as DNA, the CDR3 is TGTGCCAGCAGATCCGGGACAGTTCAGGAGACCCAGTACTTC. Translated, it gives CASRSGTVQETQYF.

V and J are TRBV7-9 and TRBJ2-1; 9 nucleotides line up with TRBD1. CDR1 is SEHNR, CDR2 FQNEAQ, per germline (reference sequence). CDR3 length: 16 amino acids. Trimming cost V 1 base and J 1 base; bases outside gene matches: 2. The CDR3 DNA reads as TGTGCCAGCAGCTTAGGACAGGGGGGGTCCTACAATGAGCAGTTCTTC. It yields the protein CASSLGQGGSYNEQFF.

The chain is built from TRBV5-5 and TRBJ2-3; no firm D call. This CDR3 has 15 amino acids. V was cut by 0 bases and J by 3 bases, with 11 bases left in between. Germline V gene sequence: CDR1 SGHKS, CDR2 YYEKEE (reference sequence). In DNA, the CDR3 is TGTGCCAGCAGCTTGGAGTGGGCTCCTACAGATACGCAGTATTTT. It encodes CASSLEWAPTDTQYF. The full variable domain, in which reference TRBV5-5 and TRBJ2-3 provide the parts outside the CDR3, is DAGVTQSPTHLIKTRGQQVTLRCSPISGHKSVSWYQQVLGQGPQFIFQYYEKEERGRGNFPDRFSARQFPNYSSELNVNALLLGDSALYLCASSLEWAPTDTQYFGPGTRLTVL.

This clonotype was counted a few times. This chain joins TRBV29-1 and TRBJ2-5; the D gene could be TRBD1 or TRBD2 (5 bases each). Germline assignment: CDR1 SQVTM and CDR2 ANQGSEA. CDR3 length: 13 amino acids. Trimming took 7 bases from V and 4 from J, leaving 16 bases between them. This CDR3 reads CSGRQPGRETQYF. The CDR3 bases are TGCAGCGGGCGTCAGCCGGGACGAGAGACCCAGTACTTC.

The V and J genes are TRBV3-1 and TRBJ2-7, with 9 bases lining up with TRBD1. CDR1 is LGHDT, CDR2 YNNKEL, per germline (reference sequence). The trim removed 5 bases at V and 3 bases at J, leaving 14 bases unmatched. This CDR3 region has 17 residues. CDR3 bases: TGTGCCAGCAGCGCGGACAGGGGAGGAATGAGCCGCTACGAGCAGTACTTC. Its protein product is CASSADRGGMSRYEQYF.

This clonotype was counted between two and nine times. The V call is TRBV27, the J call TRBJ2-3, with D possibly being TRBD1 or TRBD2 (6 bases each). The germline V gene has CDR1 MNHEY and CDR2 SMNVEV (reference sequence). This CDR3 spans 15 amino acids. V dropped 7 bases and J dropped 0 bases, with 14 bases sitting between them. CDR3 in DNA: TGTGCCAGCAATCTAGGAGGGGGGAGCACAGATACGCAGTATTTT. It encodes CASNLGGGSTDTQYF.

The rearrangement links TRBV6-5 to TRBJ2-7; D is possibly TRBD1 (6 bases). The V and J ends lost 5 bases and 1 base respectively, with 18 bases between them. The CDR3 runs to 16 residues. Germline loops: CDR1 MNHEY, CDR2 SVGAGI. The CDR3 spells CASSTNIQGSSYEQYF. The CDR3 DNA follows: TGTGCCAGCAGTACAAACATTCAGGGGAGTTCCTACGAGCAGTACTTC.

The J gene is TRBJ2-3, the V gene TRBV4-2, with TRBD2 as a possible D gene (5 bases). The CDR3 contains 13 residues. The V and J ends lost 0 bases and 8 bases respectively, with 9 bases between them. Germline V gives CDR1 LGHNA, CDR2 YNFKEQ. The CDR3 DNA reads as TGTGCCAGCAGCCAAGATGTCCGGGGTACGCAGTATTTT. Amino acid sequence: CASSQDVRGTQYF.

This clonotype was recorded a few times. The chain links TRBV30 to TRBJ2-5, with D perhaps TRBD2 (5 bases). V lost 5 bases and J lost 3, with 13 bases in between. CDR1 GTSNPN and CDR2 SVGIG come from the germline V gene (reference sequence). The CDR3 contains 13 residues. The CDR3 spells CAWAGYPKETQYF. The CDR3 DNA reads as TGTGCCTGGGCGGGCTACCCCAAAGAGACCCAGTACTTC. Filled out from reference TRBV30 and TRBJ2-5, the complete variable domain reads SQTIHQWPATLVQPVGSPLSLECTVEGTSNPNLYWYRQAAGRGLQLLFYSVGIGQISSEVPQNLSASRPQDRQFILSSKKLLLSDSGFYLCAWAGYPKETQYFGPGTRLLVL.

This chain connects TRBV7-9 to TRBJ1-4; 7 bases align to TRBD1. V trimming: 5 bases; J trimming: 7 bases; junction bases outside the gene matches: 10. The CDR3 is made up of 15 amino acids. The germline V gene has CDR1 SEHNR and CDR2 FQNEAQ (reference sequence). The CDR3 protein is CASSPDRAFGEKLFF. DNA of the CDR3: TGTGCCAGCAGCCCCGACAGGGCCTTCGGTGAAAAACTGTTTTTT.

Comment on this clonotype: An end of the junction differs from the germline gene, which may be a read error. The chain employs TRBV5-6 and TRBJ2-4, with D perhaps TRBD1 (6 bases). Germline V gene data show CDR1 as SGHDT and CDR2 as YYEEEE. This CDR3 spans 17 amino acids. The CDR3 region has the DNA TGTGCCGGCAGCTTGGAGTTGGGCAGGGGCTCCAAAAACATTCAGTACTTC. It is translated as CAGSLELGRGSKNIQYF.

V and J are TRBV6-5 and TRBJ1-2, with D maybe TRBD1 (6 bases). The germline V and J ends were trimmed by 6 bases and 4 bases, with 18 bases remaining between them. Germline CDR1 and CDR2: MNHEY and SVGAGI. The CDR3 contains 15 residues. As DNA, the CDR3 is TGTGCCAGCAGCCTCACCGGGGCAGGGGCCTATGGCTACACCTTC. Its protein product is CASSLTGAGAYGYTF.

This clonotype occurred a few times. V and J are TRBV29-1 and TRBJ1-1, with 8 nucleotides matching TRBD1. Germline values: CDR1 SQVTM, CDR2 ANQGSEA. This CDR3 is built from 13 residues. The junction had 7 bases not matched to a gene; V was cut back by 7 bases and J by 3 bases. The CDR3 loop reads CSGQQGADTEAFF. DNA for the CDR3: TGCAGCGGTCAGCAGGGGGCGGACACTGAAGCTTTCTTT.

The gene calls are TRBV13 and TRBJ2-7; D might be TRBD1 (7 bases). CDR1 is PRHDT and CDR2 is FYEKMQ in the germline V gene (reference sequence). V was cut by 2 bases and J by 5 bases, with 22 bases left in between. CDR3 length equals 17 residues. CDR3 nucleotide sequence: TGTGCCAGCAGCTTAATCTCCACCGGGACAGCGGGCAACGAGCAGTACTTC. This sequence encodes CASSLISTGTAGNEQYF.

This clonotype was detected a few times. The chain couples TRBV29-1 to TRBJ2-1; D perhaps matches TRBD2 (5 bases). Looked up from germline, CDR1 is SQVTM and CDR2 is ANQGSEA. The length of the CDR3 is 13 residues. The V and J ends lost 2 bases and 7 bases respectively, with 12 bases between them. The CDR3 DNA is TGCAGCGTTGAAAATGGGCGGACTAATGAGCAGTTCTTC. Protein product: CSVENGRTNEQFF.

The rearrangement links TRBV15 to TRBJ2-4; possible D gene TRBD1, 6 bases. Germline V gene lookup returns CDR1 LNHNV and CDR2 YYDKDF (reference sequence). The CDR3 sequence is 17 residues long. V was pared by 1 base and J by 3 bases, with 16 bases between. The CDR3 region has the DNA TGTGCCACCAGCAGAGCACACAGGGAATTCGACAAAAACATTCAGTACTTC. This translates into CATSRAHREFDKNIQYF.